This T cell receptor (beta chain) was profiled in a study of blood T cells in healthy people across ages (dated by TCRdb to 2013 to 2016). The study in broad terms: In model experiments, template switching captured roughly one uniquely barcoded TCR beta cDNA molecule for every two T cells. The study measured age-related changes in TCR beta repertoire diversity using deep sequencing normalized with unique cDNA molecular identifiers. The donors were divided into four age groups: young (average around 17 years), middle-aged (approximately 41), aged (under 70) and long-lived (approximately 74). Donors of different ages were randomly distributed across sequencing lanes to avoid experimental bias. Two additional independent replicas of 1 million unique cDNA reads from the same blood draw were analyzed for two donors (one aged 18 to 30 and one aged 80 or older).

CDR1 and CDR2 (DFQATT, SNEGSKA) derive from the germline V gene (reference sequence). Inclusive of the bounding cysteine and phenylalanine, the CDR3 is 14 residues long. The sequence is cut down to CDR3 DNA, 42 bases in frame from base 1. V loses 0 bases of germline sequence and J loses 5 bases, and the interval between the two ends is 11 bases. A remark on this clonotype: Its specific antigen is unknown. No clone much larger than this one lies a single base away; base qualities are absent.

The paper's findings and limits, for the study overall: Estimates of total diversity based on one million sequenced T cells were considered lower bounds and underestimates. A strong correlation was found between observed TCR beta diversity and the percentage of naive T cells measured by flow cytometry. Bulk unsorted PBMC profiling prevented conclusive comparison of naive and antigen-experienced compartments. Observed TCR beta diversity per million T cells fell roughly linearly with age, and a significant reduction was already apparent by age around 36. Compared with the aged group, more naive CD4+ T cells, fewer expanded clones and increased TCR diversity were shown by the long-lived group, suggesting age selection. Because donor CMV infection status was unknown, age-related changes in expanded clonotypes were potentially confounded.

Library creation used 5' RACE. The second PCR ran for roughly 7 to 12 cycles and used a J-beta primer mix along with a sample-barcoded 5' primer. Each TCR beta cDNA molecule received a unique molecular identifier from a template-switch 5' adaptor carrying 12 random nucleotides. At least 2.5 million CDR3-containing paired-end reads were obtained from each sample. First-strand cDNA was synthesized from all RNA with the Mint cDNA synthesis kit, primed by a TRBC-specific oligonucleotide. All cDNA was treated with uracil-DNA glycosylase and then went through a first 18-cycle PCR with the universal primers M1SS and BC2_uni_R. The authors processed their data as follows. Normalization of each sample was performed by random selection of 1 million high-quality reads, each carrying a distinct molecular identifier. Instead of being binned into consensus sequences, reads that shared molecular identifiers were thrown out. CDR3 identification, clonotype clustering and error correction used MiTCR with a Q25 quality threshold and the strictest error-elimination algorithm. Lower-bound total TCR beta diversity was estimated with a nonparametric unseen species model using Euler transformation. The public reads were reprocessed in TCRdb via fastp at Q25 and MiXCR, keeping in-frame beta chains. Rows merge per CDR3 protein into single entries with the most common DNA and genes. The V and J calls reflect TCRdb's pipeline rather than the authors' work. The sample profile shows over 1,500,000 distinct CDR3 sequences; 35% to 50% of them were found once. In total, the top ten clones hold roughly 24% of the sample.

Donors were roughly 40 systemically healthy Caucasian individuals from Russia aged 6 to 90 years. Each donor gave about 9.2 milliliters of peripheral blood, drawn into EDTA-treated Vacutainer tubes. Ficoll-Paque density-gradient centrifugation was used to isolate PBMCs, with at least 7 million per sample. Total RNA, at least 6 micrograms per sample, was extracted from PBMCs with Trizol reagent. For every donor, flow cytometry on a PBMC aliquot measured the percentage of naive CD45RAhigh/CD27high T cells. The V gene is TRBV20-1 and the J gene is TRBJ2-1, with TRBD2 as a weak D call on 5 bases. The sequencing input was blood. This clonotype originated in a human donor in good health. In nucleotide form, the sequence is TGCAGTGCTAGAGATTCCGGAGCGGACAATGAGCAGTTCTTC. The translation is CSARDSGADNEQFF.